The next 4 T cell receptor beta chains were all read from a single sample in a study of T cell repertoires in cytomegalovirus infection. TCRdb re-called the reads with MiXCR, one entry per CDR3 protein. The top ten clones hold around 3.1% of a sample with around 180,000 distinct CDR3 sequences, approximately 19% of them seen once. The sample was PBMCs. The receptors derive from a human donor in good health (CMV status not recorded). Some clones in this sample may be carry-over from other donors' samples.

V gene TRBV10-1 combines with J gene TRBJ1-1, with 7 nucleotides matching TRBD1. This CDR3 comprises 12 residues. The ends lost 6 bases at V and 4 bases at J; junction bases unmatched: 2. Per the germline V gene, CDR1 is WNHNN and CDR2 is SYGVQD (reference sequence). CDR3 residues: CASRGQSTEAFF. The CDR3 nucleotides read TGCGCCAGCAGGGGACAGAGCACTGAAGCTTTCTTT.

The chain is built from TRBV5-4 and TRBJ2-1; 7 bases match TRBD1. The ends lost 4 bases at V and 5 bases at J; junction bases unmatched: 6. CDR3 length: 14 amino acids. Germline V gives CDR1 SGHNT, CDR2 YYREEE (reference sequence). CDR3 amino acids: CASSGGDRDNEQFF. CDR3 nucleotides: TGTGCCAGCAGCGGAGGAGACAGGGACAATGAGCAGTTCTTC.

This clonotype has just one count. The V call is TRBV10-2, the J call TRBJ2-3, with 7 bases matching TRBD1. The closer fit of TRBJ1-5 to the DNA end suggests the J call may be wrong. Germline values: CDR1 WSHSY, CDR2 SAAADI. This CDR3 spans 15 amino acids. The CDR3 DNA reads TGCGCCAGCAGCCAGACAGGGTGGGTCCAAGATACGCAGCATTTT. This sequence encodes CASSQTGWVQDTQHF.

Many counts were recorded for this clonotype. The chain employs TRBV19 and TRBJ2-6, with TRBD1 identical over 7 bases. The germline V gene encodes CDR1 LNHDA and CDR2 SQIVND (reference sequence). J lost 0 bases, V lost 4 bases, and 3 bases had no gene match. CDR3 size: 16 residues. CDR3 DNA sequence: TGTGCCAGTAGTAAAAGACAGGGCTCTGGGGCCAACGTCCTGACTTTC. Protein sequence: CASSKRQGSGANVLTF. Drawing the rest from reference TRBV19 and TRBJ2-6, the complete variable domain is DGGITQSPKYLFRKEGQNVTLSCEQNLNHDAMYWYRQDPGQGLRLIYYSQIVNDFQKGDIAEGYSVSREKKESFPLTVTSAQKNPTAFYLCASSKRQGSGANVLTFGAGSRLTVL.